The clone carrying this TCR beta chain came up many times. Its antigen remains unidentified. The V gene's germline CDR1 is MDHEN and CDR2 SYDVKM. The ends lost 6 bases at V and 6 bases at J; junction bases unmatched: 8. This CDR3 spans 15 amino acids. The sample originates from a study of regulatory T cells in long-lasting Graves disease. Study background: Persistent cases took antithyroid drugs over 5 years and stayed TSH receptor antibody positive.

Described time point: persistent/refractory GD, antithyroid drugs over 5 years with positive TRAb. Making the TCR library involved RNA that had been extracted from PBMCs. In each case, Graves' disease was diagnosed per American Thyroid Association guidelines. TCR beta libraries were built with iRepertoire HTBI primers and Arm-PCR of CDR3 regions. TCRdb analysed the multiplex PCR reads with MiXCR anew, one entry per CDR3 protein. The table lists hundreds of thousands of distinct CDR3 sequences, 20% of them singletons. Study-wide results and caveats: Newly diagnosed patients shared 750 to 1,000 public clonotypes; persistent patients shared under 3,000. Persistent disease exhibited a predilection for TRBV28, TRBJ1-2 and TRBJ2-5.

The sequence derives from a female donor with Graves disease. The source was peripheral blood mononuclear cells (PBMCs), collected when the disease was refractory, from a patient treated with antithyroid drugs. The V and J genes are TRBV28 and TRBJ1-6, with 7 bases lining up with TRBD1. Here the CDR3 reads CASSQYRGGNSPLHF. The CDR3 nucleotides are TGTGCCAGCAGCCAATACAGGGGAGGTAATTCACCCCTCCACTTT.